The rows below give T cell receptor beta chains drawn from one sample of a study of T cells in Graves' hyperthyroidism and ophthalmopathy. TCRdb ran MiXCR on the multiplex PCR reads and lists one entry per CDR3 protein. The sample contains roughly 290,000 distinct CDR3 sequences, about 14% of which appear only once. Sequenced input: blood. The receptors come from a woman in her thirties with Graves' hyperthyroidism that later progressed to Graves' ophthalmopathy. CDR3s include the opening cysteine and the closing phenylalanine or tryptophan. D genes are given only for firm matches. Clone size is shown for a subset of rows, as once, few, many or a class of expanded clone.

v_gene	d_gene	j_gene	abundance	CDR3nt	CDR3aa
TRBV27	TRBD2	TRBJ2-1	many	TGTGCCAGCAGCCCTAGCGGGGGGGCCTACAATGAGCAGTTCTTC	CASSPSGGAYNEQFF
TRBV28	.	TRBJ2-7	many	TGTGCCAGCGCCGACATTTGGCTGGCGCCAGACTCCTACGAGCAGTACTTC	CASADIWLAPDSYEQYF
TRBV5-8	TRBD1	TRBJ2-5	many	TGTGCCAGCAGCCCCACAGGGGGCCCAGAGACCCAGTACTTC	CASSPTGGPETQYF
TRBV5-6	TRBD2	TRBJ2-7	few	TGTGCCAGCAGCTTGGCAAGCGGTGGTAGCGGGAGCTCCTACGAGCAGTACTTC	CASSLASGGSGSSYEQYF
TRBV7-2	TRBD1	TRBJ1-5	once	TGTGCCAGCAGCCTATCCGGGACAGGCAATCAGCCCCAGCATTTT	CASSLSGTGNQPQHF
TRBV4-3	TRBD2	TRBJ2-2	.	TGCGCCAGCTCGCCAATGGTAGCGGGAGGGCCGACCGGGGAGCTGTTTTTT	CASSPMVAGGPTGELFF
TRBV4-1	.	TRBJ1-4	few	TGCGCCAGCAGCCAGTCCCCTTCAACTAATGAAAAACTGTTTTTT	CASSQSPSTNEKLFF
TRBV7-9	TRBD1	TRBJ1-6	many	TGTGCCAGCAGCTTAGCGGACAGGGTGGATTCACCCCTCCACTTT	CASSLADRVDSPLHF
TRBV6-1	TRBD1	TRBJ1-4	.	TGTGCCAGCAGTCTGGGACAGGGGGCGGCTGAAAAACTGTTTTTT	CASSLGQGAAEKLFF
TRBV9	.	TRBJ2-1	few	TGTGCCAGCAGCGGAAAACAGGGATTCAGTTTGGATGAGCAGTTCTTC	CASSGKQGFSLDEQFF
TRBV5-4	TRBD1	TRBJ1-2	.	TGTGCCAGCAGCTCGGAGGACAGGGGATACTATGGCTACACCTTC	CASSSEDRGYYGYTF
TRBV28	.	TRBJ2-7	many	TGTGCCAGCAGTTTTTCGGGCAGGGCCACCCACCGCTCCTACGAGCAGTACTTC	CASSFSGRATHRSYEQYF
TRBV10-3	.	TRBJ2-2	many	TGTGCCATCAGTGGCCGGAGGGGAACAACGAACACCGGGGAGCTGTTTTTT	CAISGRRGTTNTGELFF
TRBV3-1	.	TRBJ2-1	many	TGTGCCAGCAGCCCCTCGGGGGCGCTAGCGCGCAATGAGCAGTTCTTC	CASSPSGALARNEQFF
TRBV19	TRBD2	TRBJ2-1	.	TGTGCCAGTAGTGGTACTAGCGGGGGTGCCTACAATGAGCAGTTCTTC	CASSGTSGGAYNEQFF
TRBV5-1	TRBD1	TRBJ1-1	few	TGCGCCAGCAGCTTTGATAAGACAGGGAGGAACACTGAAGCTTTCTTT	CASSFDKTGRNTEAFF
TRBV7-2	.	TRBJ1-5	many	TGTGCCAGCAGCTTAGGGGCTCAAGGTAATCAGCCCCAGCATTTT	CASSLGAQGNQPQHF
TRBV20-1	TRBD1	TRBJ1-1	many	TGCAGTGCTAGAGGAACGACAGGGGCCACTGAAGCTTTCTTT	CSARGTTGATEAFF
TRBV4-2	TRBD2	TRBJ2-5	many	TGTGCCAGCAGCCAAACTAGCGGGAGCGATACCCAGTACTTC	CASSQTSGSDTQYF
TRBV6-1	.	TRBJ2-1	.	TGTGCCAGCAGTCCCTACTGGGGCGTAGACTCCTACAATGAGCAGTTCTTC	CASSPYWGVDSYNEQFF
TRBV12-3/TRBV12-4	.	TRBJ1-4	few	TGTGCCAGCAGTTTACAGGGCCGGGTTGAAAAACTGTTTTTT	CASSLQGRVEKLFF
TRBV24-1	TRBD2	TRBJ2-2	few	TGTGCCACCAGTGATCCAATAGCGGGGGCGAACACCGGGGAGCTGTTTTTT	CATSDPIAGANTGELFF
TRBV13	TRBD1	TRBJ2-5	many	TGTGCCAGCAGCCCCCGGACAGGTTTGACCCAAGAGACCCAGTACTTC	CASSPRTGLTQETQYF
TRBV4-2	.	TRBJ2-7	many	TGTGCCAGCAGCCGGGGCGGGGAAGCAAATTACGAGCAGTACTTC	CASSRGGEANYEQYF
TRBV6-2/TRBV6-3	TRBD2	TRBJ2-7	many	TGTGCCACCGGGAGGGACTCCTACGAGCAGTACTTC	CATGRDSYEQYF
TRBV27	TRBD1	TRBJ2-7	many	TGTGCCAGCAGTCCAACTGGGACAGGGTTTTCCTACGAGCAGTACTTC	CASSPTGTGFSYEQYF
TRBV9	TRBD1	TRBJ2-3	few	TGTGCCAGCAGCGTAGGGACAGGGGCAGATACGCAGTATTTT	CASSVGTGADTQYF
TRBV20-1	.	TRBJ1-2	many	TGCAGTGCTAGAGGAAACGGCCTCGGGTCTGGCTACACCTTC	CSARGNGLGSGYTF
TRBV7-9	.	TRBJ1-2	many	TGTGCCAGCAGCTTGGACGGAAACTATGGCTACACCTTC	CASSLDGNYGYTF
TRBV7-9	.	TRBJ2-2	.	TGTGCCAGCGGCTTGGGGCCGAACACCGGGGAGCTGTTTTTT	CASGLGPNTGELFF
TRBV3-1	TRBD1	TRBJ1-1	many	TGTGCCAGCAGCCAAGCCACAGGGGGCCGCACTGAAGCTTTCTTT	CASSQATGGRTEAFF
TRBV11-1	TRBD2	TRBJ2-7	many	TGTGCCAGCAGCTTAGGAGCTAGCGGGTCATACGAGCAGTACTTC	CASSLGASGSYEQYF
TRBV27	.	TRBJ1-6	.	TGTGCCAGCAGTTTTAACGGGTTACCCCTCCACTTT	CASSFNGLPLHF
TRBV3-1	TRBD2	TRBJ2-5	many	TGTGCCAGCAGCCCGCCTTTACGACTAGCGGGAAGCACCCAAGAGACCCAGTACTTC	CASSPPLRLAGSTQETQYF
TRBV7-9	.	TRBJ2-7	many	TGTGCCAGCAGCCCTCAGCAGTGGAAGCAGTACTTC	CASSPQQWKQYF
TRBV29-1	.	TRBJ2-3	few	TGCAGCGGGACAAGCACAGATACGCAGTATTTT	CSGTSTDTQYF
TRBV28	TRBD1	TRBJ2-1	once	TGTGCCAGCAGTTCGCCCGGACAGGTGTCTCGGTCCTACAATGAGCAGTTCTTC	CASSSPGQVSRSYNEQFF
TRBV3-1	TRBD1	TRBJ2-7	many	TGTGCCAGCAGCCCAGGGACAGTTAGCTCCTACGAGCAGTACTTC	CASSPGTVSSYEQYF
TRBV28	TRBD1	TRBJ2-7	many	TGTGCCAGCGGACAGGGGGCTCACGAGCAGTACTTC	CASGQGAHEQYF
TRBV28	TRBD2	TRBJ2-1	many	TGTGCCAGCAGTTTACTCGGAGCGGGGACTAGCTTCTTGAGCTCCTACAATGAGCAGTTCTTC	CASSLLGAGTSFLSSYNEQFF
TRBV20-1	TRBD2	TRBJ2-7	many	TGCAGTGCTAGAGCCAGCGGGAATTTGTACGAGCAGTACTTC	CSARASGNLYEQYF
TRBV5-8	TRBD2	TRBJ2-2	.	TGTGCCAGCAGTTTGGGGACTAGATGGACCGGGGAGCTGTTTTTT	CASSLGTRWTGELFF
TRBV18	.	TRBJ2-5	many	TGTGCCAGCTCACAGACGGACGGCGCGGAGACCCAGTACTTC	CASSQTDGAETQYF
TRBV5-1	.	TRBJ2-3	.	TGCGCCAGCAGCTTCCCTGGAGTAGGCACAGATACGCAGTATTTT	CASSFPGVGTDTQYF
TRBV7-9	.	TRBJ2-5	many	TGTGCCAGCAGACCCGGGACACAACAAGAGACCCAGTACTTC	CASRPGTQQETQYF
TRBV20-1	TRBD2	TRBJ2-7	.	TGCAGTGCTAGAGATCGGACTAGCGGGAGGGCCGAGCAGTACTTC	CSARDRTSGRAEQYF
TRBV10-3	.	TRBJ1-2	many	TGTGCCATCAGCGGACGAATCTTGAGGGATGGCTACACCTTC	CAISGRILRDGYTF
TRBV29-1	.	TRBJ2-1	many	TGCAGCGTTGAAGACGTTAGGACCGCGCTTAATGAGCAGTTCTTC	CSVEDVRTALNEQFF
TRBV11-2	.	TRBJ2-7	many	TGTGCCAGCAGTCACCTCGGGAGTGGTAGATCGGGCGAGCAGTACTTC	CASSHLGSGRSGEQYF
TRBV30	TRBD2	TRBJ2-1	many	TGTGCCTGGGGCCGACTAGCGGGAGCCTATGAGCAGTTCTTC	CAWGRLAGAYEQFF
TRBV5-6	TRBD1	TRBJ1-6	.	TGTGCCAGCAGCTGGAGGACAGGGTCGGAGTCACCCCTCCACTTT	CASSWRTGSESPLHF
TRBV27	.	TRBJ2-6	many	TGTGCCAGCAGTTTAGTAAGCTCTGGGGCCAACGTCCTGACTTTC	CASSLVSSGANVLTF
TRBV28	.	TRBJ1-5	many	TGTGCCAGCAGTTTGCCTCGTGCGGCTAATCAGCCCCAGCATTTT	CASSLPRAANQPQHF
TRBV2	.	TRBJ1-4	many	TGTGCCAGCATGACATTCGCAACTAATGAAAAACTGTTTTTT	CASMTFATNEKLFF
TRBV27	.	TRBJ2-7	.	TGTGCCAGCAGTCCCAATGCCGGCTACGAGCAGTACTTC	CASSPNAGYEQYF
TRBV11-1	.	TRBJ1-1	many	TGTGCCAGCAGCTTAGCAGCCAGGAACACTGAAGCTTTCTTT	CASSLAARNTEAFF